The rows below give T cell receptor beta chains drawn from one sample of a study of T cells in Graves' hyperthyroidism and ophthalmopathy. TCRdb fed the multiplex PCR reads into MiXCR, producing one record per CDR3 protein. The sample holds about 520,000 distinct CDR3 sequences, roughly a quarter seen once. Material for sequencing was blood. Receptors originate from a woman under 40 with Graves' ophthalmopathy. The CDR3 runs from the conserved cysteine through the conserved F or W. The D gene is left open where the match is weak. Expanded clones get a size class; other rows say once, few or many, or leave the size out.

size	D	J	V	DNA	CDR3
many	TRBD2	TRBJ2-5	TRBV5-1	TGCGCCAGCAGTAGGACTAGTGTTGGAGAGACCCAGTACTTC	CASSRTSVGETQYF
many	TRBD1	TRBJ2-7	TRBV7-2	TGTGCCAGCAGCTTAGGTGGGCAGGGGGCCTACGAGCAGTACTTC	CASSLGGQGAYEQYF
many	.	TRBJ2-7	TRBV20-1	TGCAGTGCTAGAGATAGCGGACCCTACGAGCAGTACTTC	CSARDSGPYEQYF
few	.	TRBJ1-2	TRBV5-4	TGTGCCAGCAGCTTTTTCCAGGGCTGGGCTGGCTACACCTTC	CASSFFQGWAGYTF
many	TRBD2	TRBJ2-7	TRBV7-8	TGTGCCAGCAGCCCGGGGGGGGCAACCTACGAGCAGTACTTC	CASSPGGATYEQYF
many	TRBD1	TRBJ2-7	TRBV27	TGTGCCAGCAGTCCCGGGACAGCGATCTACGAGCAGTACTTC	CASSPGTAIYEQYF
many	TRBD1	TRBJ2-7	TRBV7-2	TGTGCCAGCAGCTCGTGGCAGGGGGCCTACGAGCAGTACTTC	CASSSWQGAYEQYF
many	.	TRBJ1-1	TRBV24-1	TGTGCCACCAGTGATTTGCTGGAAGGGCGAACTTTCTTT	CATSDLLEGRTFF
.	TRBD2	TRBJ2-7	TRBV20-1	TGCAGTGCTACCATCCGGACTAGCGGGAGGGTCTACGAGCAGTACTTC	CSATIRTSGRVYEQYF
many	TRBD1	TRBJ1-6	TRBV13	TGTGCCAGCAGCTTAGGTACCGGGACAGGGGGATCACCCCTCCACTTT	CASSLGTGTGGSPLHF
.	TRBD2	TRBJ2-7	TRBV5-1	TGCGCCAGCAGCTGGGGACTAGCGGGGGGGCCAGGAGAGCAGTACTTC	CASSWGLAGGPGEQYF
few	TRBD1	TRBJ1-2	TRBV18	TGTGCCAGCTCACCCTACAGACAGGGGAACTATGGCTACACCTTC	CASSPYRQGNYGYTF
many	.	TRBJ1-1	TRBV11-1	TGTGCCAGCAGCGCCCGACTGGAGCTCACTGAAGCTTTCTTT	CASSARLELTEAFF
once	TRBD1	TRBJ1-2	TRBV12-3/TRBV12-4	TGTGCCAGCAGTTTATCTGGGACAGGAGCTGGTGGCTACACCTTC	CASSLSGTGAGGYTF
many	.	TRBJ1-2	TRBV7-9	TGTGCCAGCACCCAGTCTGGGACACTATATGGCTACACCTTC	CASTQSGTLYGYTF
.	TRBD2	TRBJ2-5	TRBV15	TGTGCCACCAGCAGTTTTTTCCGGGGGGGCCAAGAGACCCAGTACTTC	CATSSFFRGGQETQYF
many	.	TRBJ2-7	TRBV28	TGTGCCAGCAAAGTAAGCTGGGCCACTCTCTACGAGCAGTACTTC	CASKVSWATLYEQYF
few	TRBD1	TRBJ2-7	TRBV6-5	TGTGCCAGCAGTTACTCCGGACAGGGGCCGTACGAGCAGTACTTC	CASSYSGQGPYEQYF
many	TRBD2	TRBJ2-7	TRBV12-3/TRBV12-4	TGTGCCAGCAGTTTTCAGGGACTAGTTGTCTACGAGCAGTACTTC	CASSFQGLVVYEQYF
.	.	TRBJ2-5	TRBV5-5	TGTGCCAGCAGCTTGGGGGACGGAGTAGAGACCCAGTACTTC	CASSLGDGVETQYF
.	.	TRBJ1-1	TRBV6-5	TGTGCCAGCAGTTCCGGGGGGGGTTATCGGGCTTTCTTT	CASSSGGGYRAFF
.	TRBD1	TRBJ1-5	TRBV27	TGTGCCAGCAGTTCTCGAAAAGGACAGGCGTGGCAGCCCCAGCATTTT	CASSSRKGQAWQPQHF
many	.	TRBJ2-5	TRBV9	TGTGCCAGCAGCGAGGGGGGGTTTGGAGAGACCCAGTACTTC	CASSEGGFGETQYF
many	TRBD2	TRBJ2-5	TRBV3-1	TGTGCCAGCAGCCAAGGAGTGGCGGGGGGGACCGACCCCCGGGGAGAGACCCAGTACTTC	CASSQGVAGGTDPRGETQYF
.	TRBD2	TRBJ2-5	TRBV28	TGTGCCAGCAGTCCTACCCTAGCGGGGGATGAGACCCAGTACTTC	CASSPTLAGDETQYF
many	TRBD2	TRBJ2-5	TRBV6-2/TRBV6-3	TGTGCCAGCAGCGGACTAGCGGGGGATCAGACCCAGTACTTC	CASSGLAGDQTQYF
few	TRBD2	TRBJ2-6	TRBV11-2	TGTGCCAGCAGCTCCCTTCGGGGGGAATCTGGGGCCAACGTCCTGACTTTC	CASSSLRGESGANVLTF
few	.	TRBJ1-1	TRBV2	TGTGCCAGCATCCGCACAGGTTGGGACACTGAAGCTTTCTTT	CASIRTGWDTEAFF
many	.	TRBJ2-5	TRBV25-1	TGTGCCAGCAGTCGGAGCTGGGAAGAGACCCAGTACTTC	CASSRSWEETQYF
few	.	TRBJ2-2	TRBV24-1	TGTGCCACCAGTGGGGGGGCAGGGCGTTTGGACACCGGGGAGCTGTTTTTT	CATSGGAGRLDTGELFF
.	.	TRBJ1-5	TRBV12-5	TGTGCTAGTGGTTTGTCCCCGGGAACCCTCGGTCAGCCCCAGCATTTT	CASGLSPGTLGQPQHF
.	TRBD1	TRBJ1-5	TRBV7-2	TGTGCCAGCAGCCCGGACAGGATTAGCAATCAGCCCCAGCATTTT	CASSPDRISNQPQHF
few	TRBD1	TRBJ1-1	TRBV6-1	TGTGCCAGCAGCTGGGACAGCCTGAACGAAGCTTTCTTT	CASSWDSLNEAFF